This T cell receptor (beta chain) was sequenced in a study of T cell changes during pregnancy in multiple sclerosis. Sequencing was performed with immunoSEQ multiplex PCR; in TCRdb, only in-frame clones are kept and a portion is missing. Here the sample spans some 49,000 clones, around 93% being singletons. CDR3 length: 15 residues. V lost 4 bases and J 1 base, leaving 13 bases between the germline ends. Germline CDR1 is SGHDN and CDR2 is FVKESK. This clonotype was obtained from a female donor with multiple sclerosis, enrolled in a pregnancy study. The sample consisted of CD8+ T cells from peripheral blood mononuclear cells, taken in the second trimester of pregnancy. This sequence joins TRBV14 and TRBJ1-1, with a weak D call TRBD1 (5 bases). CDR3 bases: TGTGCCAGCAGCCTCGGAAGGCAGGGGAACACTGAAGCTTTCTTT. As protein: CASSLGRQGNTEAFF.